The 3 T cell receptor beta chains below all came from one sample that was sequenced in a study of T cells after posttransplantation cyclophosphamide. Cyclophosphamide on days +3 and +4 followed busulfan-fludarabine conditioning and a marrow graft. The data were produced by immunoSEQ multiplex PCR, yet TCRdb's version contains in-frame clones alone and is incomplete. Recorded here are over 15,000 clones, none singletons. The source material was PBMCs, sampled after allogeneic stem cell transplant with posttransplant cyclophosphamide. The receptors were gathered from a female patient in her 30s who received an allogeneic stem cell transplant from a related donor, was CMV-positive, and had no GVHD. Part of the T cells may come from the graft donor.

This clone has ten or more counts. The rearrangement uses TRBV5-6 and TRBJ2-7, with D unclear. The germline gives CDR1 SGHDT, CDR2 YYEEEE. The CDR3 spans 14 residues. Deletions cut 5 bases from V and 5 bases from J, with 17 bases between. The CDR3 loop reads CASSIPLDIHEQYF. In DNA, the CDR3 is TGTGCCAGCAGTATACCCCTCGACATCCACGAGCAGTACTTC.

This clone was recorded at least ten times. This chain joins TRBV5-1 and TRBJ2-1; 9 positions agree with TRBD2. Germline values: CDR1 SGHRS, CDR2 YFSETQ. The CDR3 runs to 18 residues. The ends lost 2 bases at V and 9 bases at J; junction bases unmatched: 18. For the CDR3, the DNA is TGCGCCAGCAGCTTTAGTTCGGTCGGTCTAGCGGGACTCAGTGAGCAGTTCTTC. Amino acids: CASSFSSVGLAGLSEQFF.

This clone has at least ten counts. The rearrangement links TRBV6-5 to TRBJ2-1, with 8 bases identical to TRBD2. CDR1 and CDR2 from the germline V gene are MNHEY and SVGAGI. This CDR3 is built from 14 residues. J was trimmed by 3 bases and V by 7 bases; bases with no gene match: 5. The DNA for the CDR3 is TGTGCCAGCAAACGCGGGAGGTTCTACAATGAGCAGTTCTTC. This sequence encodes CASKRGRFYNEQFF.